Shown below are 5 T cell receptor beta chains from a single sample sequenced in a study of glioma-infiltrating T cells after dendritic cell vaccination. The time point denotes: after dendritic cell vaccination, including at tumor progression/relapse. Data came from immunoSEQ multiplex PCR; TCRdb stores just in-frame clones and leaves some out. Here the sample spans 90,000 to 140,000 clones, 90% being singletons. The sequencing used blood, collected after dendritic cell vaccination. The source is a human donor with glioblastoma.

This chain connects TRBV30 to TRBJ1-1; D not certain. Trimming pared 0 bases from V and 7 bases from J, leaving 15 bases between. This CDR3 has 14 residues. Germline CDR1 reads GTSNPN; CDR2 reads SVGIG (reference sequence). CDR3: CAWSVSLNYGEAFF. The CDR3 nucleotides are TGTGCCTGGAGTGTATCCCTGAACTATGGTGAAGCTTTCTTT.

Written as DNA, the CDR3 is TGTGCCAGCAGCCAGAGGTCCATTCCGGAGACCCAGTACTTC. Amino acids: CASSQRSIPETQYF. V and J are TRBV7-9 and TRBJ2-5, with D hard to call. V lost 5 bases and J 5 bases, leaving 15 bases between the germline ends. CDR1 is SEHNR and CDR2 is FQNEAQ in the germline V gene (reference sequence). The CDR3 covers 14 residues.

The genes are TRBV6-6 and TRBJ1-2; D possibly corresponds to TRBD1 (5 bases). With 11 bases removed from V and 2 bases from J, the gap between germline ends came to 18 bases. The CDR3 sequence is 14 residues long. Germline CDR1 and CDR2: MNHNY and SVGAGI (reference sequence). The CDR3 sequence is CAGSGDGGNYGYTF. In DNA form, the CDR3 reads TGTGCCGGATCGGGGGATGGAGGAAACTATGGCTACACCTTC.

The V and J genes are TRBV7-9 and TRBJ2-1, with a tentative D call TRBD2 (6 bases). This CDR3 spans 15 amino acids. V was trimmed by 0 bases and J by 5 bases, leaving 11 bases between them. Germline V lookup: CDR1 SEHNR, CDR2 FQNEAQ (reference sequence). The CDR3 nucleotides read TGTGCCAGCAGCTTAGCGGGGGGATACGACAATGAGCAGTTCTTC. It codes for CASSLAGGYDNEQFF. The variable domain in full, completed from reference TRBV7-9 and TRBJ2-1, reads DTGVSQNPRHKITKRGQNVTFRCDPISEHNRLYWYRQTLGQGPEFLTYFQNEAQLEKSRLLSDRFSAERPKGSFSTLEIQRTEQGDSAMYLCASSLAGGYDNEQFFGPGTRLTVL.

The table lists this clone with a few counts. DNA for the CDR3: TGTGCCATCAGTCGGACAGGGGTGGAAGAGACCCAGTACTTC. Amino acid sequence: CAISRTGVEETQYF. The V call is TRBV10-3, the J call TRBJ2-5; 9 bases are shared with TRBD1. The V and J ends lost 5 bases and 3 bases, in that order; junction bases with no gene match: 4. Germline V gene data show CDR1 as ENHRY and CDR2 as SYGVKD. This CDR3 spans 14 amino acids.